Presented here are 17 T cell receptor beta chains from one specimen sequenced in a study of a mutant IDH1 vaccine in newly diagnosed glioma. Their cognate antigens are unknown. Measured with immunoSEQ multiplex PCR; TCRdb has only the in-frame clones, and not every one. This sample has tens of thousands of clones, with about four fifths found just once. This sample's time point: week 35, safety follow-up. Vaccination comprised doses that each held 300 ug of mutant IDH1 20-mer peptide, plus topical imiquimod. The sequences come from PBMCs, collected from a glioma patient whose treatment included an IDH1 peptide vaccine. The source of these receptors is a man aged 30 to 39 with glioma.

The V and J genes are TRBV9 and TRBJ2-7; the match to TRBD1 covers 10 bases. V gave up 6 bases and J gave up 4 bases; unmatched junction bases: 7. The CDR3 is made up of 14 amino acids. CDR1 and CDR2 (germline): SGDLS, YYNGEE. In nucleotides, the CDR3 is TGTGCCAGCACTCCCGGGACAGGGGTGTACGAGCAGTACTTC. It is translated as CASTPGTGVYEQYF. Filled out from reference TRBV9 and TRBJ2-7, the complete variable domain reads DSGVTQTPKHLITATGQRVTLRCSPRSGDLSVYWYQQSLDQGLQFLIQYYNGEERAKGNILERFSAQQFPDLHSELNLSSLELGDSALYFCASTPGTGVYEQYFGPGTRLTVT.

The gene calls are TRBV30 and TRBJ2-6; 10 bases line up with TRBD1. With V trimmed by 5 bases and J by 0 bases, 7 bases remained unmatched. CDR1 and CDR2 (germline): GTSNPN, SVGIG (reference sequence). The CDR3 extends over 17 amino acids. The CDR3 bases are TGTGCCTGGGGGGACAGGGGACATGGCTCTGGGGCCAACGTCCTGACTTTC. This encodes CAWGDRGHGSGANVLTF.

This clone has only a few counts. The CDR3 loop is CATSRDRGQGYEKLFF. CDR3 DNA: TGTGCCACCAGCAGAGATAGGGGACAGGGGTATGAAAAACTGTTTTTT. J is TRBJ1-4 and V is TRBV15, with TRBD1 identical over 10 bases. Germline loops: CDR1 LNHNV, CDR2 YYDKDF (reference sequence). CDR3 length: 16 residues. Unmatched junction bases numbered 4, after V lost 0 bases and J lost 6 bases.

As concerns this clone: The junction departs from the called germline gene at one end, perhaps through a read error. V usage is TRBV14 and J usage is TRBJ1-1; a weak D match, TRBD1 (5 bases). The CDR3 has 13 amino acids. In germline, CDR1 is SGHDN, CDR2 FVKESK. The CDR3 sequence is CASSEDLQEEAFF. The DNA of the CDR3 is TGTGCCAGCAGCGAAGACTTACAGGAGGAAGCTTTCTTT. Variable domain in full (rest from reference TRBV14 and TRBJ1-1): EAGVTQFPSHSVIEKGQTVTLRCDPISGHDNLYWYRRVMGKEIKFLLHFVKESKQDESGMPNNRFLAERTGGTYSTLKVQPAELEDSGVYFCASSEDLQEEAFFGQGTRLTVV.

The V and J genes are TRBV19 and TRBJ1-2; 10 positions agree with TRBD1. In germline, CDR1 is LNHDA, CDR2 SQIVND (reference sequence). The V segment lost 4 bases and the J segment 4 bases; nucleotides outside the gene matches: 9. The CDR3 runs to 16 residues. CDR3 in DNA: TGTGCCAGTAGTACCTCCCCAGACAGGGGGCTCTATGGCTACACCTTC. This gives the protein CASSTSPDRGLYGYTF.

V gene TRBV6-5 combines with J gene TRBJ2-1; 8 nucleotides match TRBD1. The V gene end was trimmed by 2 bases and the J gene end by 3 bases; junction bases not matched to a gene: 0. Germline V gene sequence: CDR1 MNHEY, CDR2 SVGAGI. The CDR3 length is 14 residues. This chain's CDR3 is CASSYDRGYNEQFF. The CDR3 coding sequence is TGTGCCAGCAGTTACGACAGGGGCTACAATGAGCAGTTCTTC.

This clone was observed a single time. This chain connects TRBV19 to TRBJ1-5; tentative D call: TRBD1 (5 bases). Germline lookup yields CDR1 LNHDA and CDR2 SQIVND (reference sequence). V dropped 3 bases and J dropped 4 bases, with 19 bases sitting between them. The length of the CDR3 is 17 residues. CDR3 sequence: CASSISGAGVRNQPQHF. CDR3 in DNA: TGTGCCAGTAGTATCTCCGGTGCGGGGGTTCGGAATCAGCCCCAGCATTTT.

The chain couples TRBV18 to TRBJ1-2; no firm D call. V was shortened by 2 bases and J by 3 bases, with 7 bases between the two germline ends. Germline V lookup: CDR1 KGHSH, CDR2 LQKENI. This CDR3 is built from 13 residues. CDR3 coding DNA: TGTGCCAGCTCACCAGGATCACACTATGGCTACACCTTC. Residues: CASSPGSHYGYTF.

This chain joins TRBV5-1 and TRBJ1-1; the D is unclear. Germline lookup yields CDR1 SGHRS and CDR2 YFSETQ. This CDR3 comprises 15 residues. Deletions cut 4 bases from V and 0 bases from J, with 13 bases between. This chain's CDR3 is CASSRQDGLNTEAFF. The DNA for the CDR3 is TGCGCCAGCAGCCGCCAGGACGGATTGAACACTGAAGCTTTCTTT.

The chain combines TRBV29-1 with TRBJ2-3; no clear D gene. Germline-derived CDR1 and CDR2 are SQVTM and ANQGSEA. Trimming cost V 4 bases and J 4 bases, with 12 bases left between them. This CDR3 region has 13 residues. This CDR3 reads CSVVDSGADTQYF. In DNA, the CDR3 is TGCAGCGTTGTTGATTCCGGCGCAGATACGCAGTATTTT.

This chain uses TRBV5-1 with TRBJ2-7, with TRBD2 as a possible D gene (7 bases). V was shortened by 5 bases and J by 1 base, with 16 bases between the two germline ends. Germline CDR1 and CDR2: SGHRS and YFSETQ. The CDR3 consists of 15 residues. CDR3 sequence (DNA): TGCGCCAGCAGTCAAGGGGGGGGACCTTCCTACGAGCAGTACTTC. It encodes CASSQGGGPSYEQYF.

The sample holds a few counts of this clone. The chain recombines TRBV5-1 with TRBJ1-5, with D maybe TRBD1 (5 bases). The germline V gene has CDR1 SGHRS and CDR2 YFSETQ. The CDR3 sequence is 14 residues long. Trimming took off 3 bases at V and 7 bases at J, with 14 bases between the two ends. Written as DNA, the CDR3 is TGCGCCAGCAGCTGGGACGGGTTAAGGCAGCCCCAGCATTTT. The encoded protein is CASSWDGLRQPQHF.

This clone was seen once. The V and J genes are TRBV5-4 and TRBJ2-1; 9 nucleotides match TRBD2. Germline CDR1 SGHNT, CDR2 YYREEE (reference sequence). Trimming at V came to 0 bases and at J to 9 bases, leaving 7 bases not matched to a gene. The CDR3 covers 15 residues. DNA for the CDR3: TGTGCCAGCAGCTTGGGTGGGCTAGCGGGAAGTGAGCAGTTCTTC. Protein sequence: CASSLGGLAGSEQFF.

The chain employs TRBV5-5 and TRBJ1-2; D is unclear. V gave up 5 bases and J gave up 6 bases, with 20 bases separating them. The CDR3 runs to 15 residues. Germline V CDR1 and CDR2: SGHKS, YYEKEE (reference sequence). The CDR3 reads CASRGRPASPNGYTF. The CDR3 nucleotides are TGTGCCAGCAGAGGCCGGCCCGCATCGCCCAATGGCTACACCTTC.

This rearrangement joins TRBV2 to TRBJ1-4; D may be TRBD1 (6 bases). This CDR3 comprises 12 residues. The germline V gene has CDR1 SNHLY and CDR2 FYNNEI. V lost 6 bases and J 8 bases, leaving 10 bases between the germline ends. CDR3 nucleotides: TGTGCCAGCAGGGGGGCTGGGGAAAAACTGTTTTTT. Protein: CASRGAGEKLFF.

This chain uses TRBV15 with TRBJ1-3; tentative D call: TRBD1 (5 bases). Trimming pared 0 bases from V and 0 bases from J, leaving 9 bases between. The CDR3 spans 16 residues. Germline CDR1 reads LNHNV; CDR2 reads YYDKDF (reference sequence). The chain's CDR3 is CATSRDPGTSGNTIYF. CDR3 sequence (DNA): TGTGCCACCAGCAGAGATCCGGGGACCTCTGGAAACACCATATATTTT.

V gene TRBV14 combines with J gene TRBJ2-1; 8 nucleotides line up with TRBD2. The CDR3 length is 15 residues. V lost 4 bases and J lost 0; bases outside the gene matches: 2. Germline CDR1 SGHDN, CDR2 FVKESK. CDR3 amino acids: CASSPGGSSYNEQFF. In DNA form, the CDR3 reads TGTGCCAGCAGCCCGGGGGGGAGCTCCTACAATGAGCAGTTCTTC.